The clone carrying this TCR beta chain has at least ten counts. The data were taken from a study of T cells after posttransplantation cyclophosphamide. There are 15 residues in the CDR3. Germline CDR1 and CDR2: KGHSH and LQKENI. V lost 6 bases, J lost 5 bases, and 12 bases stayed unmatched. Only in-frame clones appear in the TCRdb table, and some are missing; sequencing was by immunoSEQ multiplex PCR. The sample shows about 12,000 clones, none of them appearing just once. Cyclophosphamide on days +3 and +4 followed busulfan-fludarabine conditioning and a marrow graft. Sequencing used PBMCs, obtained after allogeneic stem cell transplant with posttransplant cyclophosphamide. The source of this sequence is a female patient between 40 and 55 years old who received an allogeneic stem cell transplant from a related donor, was CMV-positive, and had acute GVHD only. Some T cells may trace back to the graft donor. The genes are TRBV18 and TRBJ2-7, with 8 bases fitting TRBD1. In nucleotides, the CDR3 is TGTGCCAGCTCTCGCGGACAGGGAGCTTCCCACGAGCAGTACTTC. Translation gives CASSRGQGASHEQYF.